The following is a TCR beta chain sequence with its context. This CDR3 region has 11 residues. Trimming cost V 9 bases and J 8 bases, with 14 bases left between them. Germline CDR1 and CDR2: SGHDT and YYEEEE. TCRdb independently ran MiXCR on the RT-PCR reads; one entry per CDR3 protein. The sample lists about 700,000 distinct CDR3 sequences, 12% to 15% occurring once. The J gene is TRBJ1-2, the V gene TRBV5-6; D is unresolved. Sequenced input: memory CD4+ T cells from blood. The TCR sequence derives from a female donor in good health, serving as a healthy control. The CDR3 here is CATRFVGGYTF. The CDR3 DNA reads TGTGCCACCCGGTTCGTCGGGGGCTACACCTTC.